This entry lists 30 T cell receptor beta chains sequenced from one sample in a study of T cell responses to AZD1222 COVID-19 vaccine. The repertoire was sequenced with immunoSEQ multiplex PCR; TCRdb's copy has only in-frame clones and lacks some. Among 95,000 to 150,000 clones listed, under 95% were seen once. The sequencing here drew on peripheral blood, taken 28 days after the second AZD1222 dose. Receptor source: an adult who received the AZD1222 COVID-19 vaccine.

This clone is a singleton in its sample. CDR3 amino acids: CASSPGQGWSGYTF. CDR3 DNA: TGTGCCAGCAGCCCCGGACAGGGATGGTCTGGCTACACCTTC. V and J are TRBV3-1 (or the pseudogene TRBV3-2) and TRBJ1-2, with TRBD1 matching over 8 bases. Germline V gene sequence: CDR1 LGHDT, CDR2 YNNKEL (reference sequence). This CDR3 has 14 amino acids. V dropped 4 bases and J dropped 7; count of bases not matched to a gene: 8.

This chain connects TRBV7-8 to TRBJ2-5; D unresolved. The V end was cut by 2 bases, the J end by 2 bases, with 12 bases between. The CDR3 sequence is 15 residues long. Per the germline V gene, CDR1 is SGHVS and CDR2 is FQNEAQ. As DNA, the CDR3 is TGTGCCAGCAGCTTAATGTTGGGTATACAAGAGACCCAGTACTTC. It is translated as CASSLMLGIQETQYF.

This CDR3 is CASSLAAWTGPGYTF. The CDR3 nucleotides are TGTGCCAGCAGCTTGGCCGCTTGGACAGGACCCGGCTACACCTTC. The chain uses TRBV5-4 and TRBJ1-2, with 7 bases fitting TRBD1. V lost 0 bases to trimming and J lost 8 bases; unmatched junction nucleotides: 10. Germline CDR1 reads SGHNT; CDR2 reads YYREEE (reference sequence). The CDR3 runs 15 residues.

Only a few counts were recorded for this clone. The chain couples TRBV10-2 to TRBJ1-1; D unresolved. Trimming removed 6 bases from V and 2 bases from J, with 7 bases in between. The germline V gene encodes CDR1 WSHSY and CDR2 SAAADI. The CDR3 contains 12 residues. The DNA for the CDR3 is TGCGCCAGCAGCCCCACCAACACTGAAGCTTTCTTT. It is translated as CASSPTNTEAFF.

The V call is TRBV7-2, the J call TRBJ2-1; 10 bases agree with TRBD2. CDR3 size: 14 residues. Germline lookup yields CDR1 SGHTA and CDR2 FQGNSA. The junction had 10 bases not matched to a gene; V was cut back by 5 bases and J by 12 bases. The CDR3 DNA is TGTGCCAGCAGCACTCCTCTAGCGGGAGAGGTGCAGTTCTTC. Translation gives CASSTPLAGEVQFF.

The chain combines TRBV10-2 with TRBJ2-5; the D call may be TRBD1 or TRBD2 (5 bases each). Germline lookup yields CDR1 WSHSY and CDR2 SAAADI. V was pared by 4 bases and J by 5 bases, with 29 bases between. The CDR3 loop spans 19 amino acids. The CDR3 DNA reads TGCGCCAGCAGTGCGTCGGGGATGACCCGGGACCACGTTAAGGAGACCCAGTACTTC. This gives the protein CASSASGMTRDHVKETQYF.

The chain uses TRBV7-2 and TRBJ1-1; D is ambiguous. V was trimmed by 5 bases and J by 6 bases, leaving 19 bases between them. CDR1 and CDR2 (germline): SGHTA, FQGNSA. The CDR3 totals 15 residues. CDR3 nucleotide sequence: TGTGCCAGCAGCCCTTGGATTCAACGAGGCGCTGAAGCTTTCTTT. Translation: CASSPWIQRGAEAFF.

The genes are TRBV7-9 and TRBJ2-3; 7 bases fit TRBD2. The trim removed 1 base at V and 5 bases at J, leaving 6 bases unmatched. Germline CDR1 is SEHNR and CDR2 is FQNEAQ (reference sequence). This CDR3 region has 15 residues. The CDR3 sequence is CASSLVHGEGDTQYF. DNA for the CDR3: TGTGCCAGCAGCTTAGTTCATGGGGAGGGAGATACGCAGTATTTT.

The genes are TRBV28 and TRBJ1-1; TRBD1 aligns across 11 bases. The J segment lost 9 bases and the V segment lost 2 bases, leaving 5 bases of the junction unmatched. The CDR3 sequence is 14 residues long. Germline values: CDR1 MDHEN, CDR2 SYDVKM. The CDR3 DNA sequence: TGTGCCAGCAGTTTAACCGGGACAGGGGGAAAAGCTTTCTTT. It is translated as CASSLTGTGGKAFF.

This chain joins TRBV2 and TRBJ2-2; D is ambiguous. Deletions cut 8 bases from V and 1 base from J, with 8 bases between. This CDR3 has 13 amino acids. From germline, CDR1 is SNHLY and CDR2 FYNNEI. As DNA, the CDR3 is TGTGCCAGCTACTGGGAGAACACCGGGGAGCTGTTTTTT. This sequence encodes CASYWENTGELFF.

The rearrangement links TRBV13 to TRBJ2-7, with a tentative D call TRBD1 (5 bases). Trimming took 4 bases from V and 6 from J, leaving 19 bases between them. CDR1 PRHDT and CDR2 FYEKMQ come from the germline V gene (reference sequence). CDR3 length: 15 residues. CDR3 in amino acids: CASSSPGQGNAEQYF. As DNA, the CDR3 is TGTGCCAGCAGCTCCCCCGGGCAGGGAAATGCCGAGCAGTACTTC.

This chain links TRBV6-2 or TRBV6-3 with TRBJ1-2, with D perhaps matching TRBD1 (6 bases). Germline values: CDR1 MNHEY, CDR2 SVGEGT. The CDR3 totals 13 residues. Trimming cost V 6 bases and J 4 bases, with 12 bases left between them. The CDR3 is CASSTGQIYGYTF. The CDR3 DNA sequence: TGTGCCAGCAGCACCGGACAGATCTATGGCTACACCTTC.

This clone was picked up one time. This chain joins TRBV30 and TRBJ2-5, with a tentative D call TRBD2 (5 bases). This CDR3 comprises 12 residues. V gave up 3 bases and J gave up 5 bases, with 10 bases separating them. Germline loops: CDR1 GTSNPN, CDR2 SVGIG (reference sequence). The CDR3 coding sequence is TGTGCCTGGAGCGGAGGTGGTGAGACCCAGTACTTC. The encoded protein is CAWSGGGETQYF.

A single count supports this clone. The rearrangement links TRBV9 to TRBJ2-2, with 10 bases matching TRBD2. The CDR3 is 18 residues long. J lost 6 bases, V lost 0 bases, and 11 bases had no gene match. Germline CDR1 SGDLS, CDR2 YYNGEE. The CDR3 protein is CASSVVSSGGSNAGELFF. CDR3 coding DNA: TGTGCCAGCAGCGTAGTGTCTAGCGGGGGCTCTAACGCCGGGGAGCTGTTTTTT.

This chain connects TRBV20-1 to TRBJ2-3, with 7 bases fitting TRBD2. Germline V gene data show CDR1 as DFQATT and CDR2 as SNEGSKA (reference sequence). The CDR3 spans 15 residues. Trimming at V came to 3 bases and at J to 0 bases, leaving 6 bases not matched to a gene. Here the CDR3 DNA reads TGCAGTGCTAGTAGGAGCGGGGATAGCACAGATACGCAGTATTTT. Translated, it gives CSASRSGDSTDTQYF.

The chain links TRBV4-3 to TRBJ2-2; D possibly matches TRBD1 or TRBD2 (5 bases each). The germline gives CDR1 LGHNA, CDR2 YSLEER. CDR3 length: 17 residues. With 0 bases removed from V and 6 bases from J, the gap between germline ends came to 17 bases. CDR3 loop: CASSQDLPRGRPGELFF. CDR3 nucleotides: TGCGCCAGCAGCCAAGATTTGCCCCGGGGCCGCCCCGGGGAGCTGTTTTTT.

The chain carries TRBV6-5 and TRBJ1-5; D uncertain. The germline V gene encodes CDR1 MNHEY and CDR2 SVGAGI. V lost 6 bases and J lost 0, with 12 bases in between. The CDR3 has 15 residues. In nucleotides, the CDR3 is TGTGCCAGCAGAATAAGGGTCTATAGCAATCAGCCCCAGCATTTT. It is translated as CASRIRVYSNQPQHF.

The V and J genes are TRBV19 and TRBJ1-1; TRBD1 is a possible D gene (5 bases). V lost 6 bases and J lost 3, with 8 bases in between. The V gene's germline CDR1 is LNHDA and CDR2 SQIVND (reference sequence). The CDR3 is made up of 12 amino acids. The CDR3 protein is CASRWGDTEAFF. CDR3 in DNA: TGTGCCAGTAGATGGGGGGACACTGAAGCTTTCTTT.

Remarks on this clone: Its ends do not fully match the called genes, so a read error is possible. The chain has TRBV6-4 and TRBJ1-4, with TRBD1 identical over 12 bases. In germline, CDR1 is MRHNA, CDR2 SNTAGT. CDR3 length: 15 residues. CDR3 residues: CATSPGTGGWGKLFF. The CDR3 region has the DNA TGTGCCACCAGTCCCGGGACAGGGGGCTGGGGAAAACTGTTTTTT.

CDR3 loop: CASSQLVTGTDTQYF. The CDR3 DNA reads as TGTGCCAGCAGTCAACTAGTTACCGGCACAGATACGCAGTATTTT. The J gene is TRBJ2-3, the V gene TRBV6-5; D might be TRBD2 (5 bases). The CDR3 covers 15 residues. Germline V CDR1 and CDR2: MNHEY, SVGAGI. V lost 5 bases, J lost 1 base, and 13 bases lay in between.

The rearrangement joins TRBV12-5 to TRBJ1-2; a weak D match, TRBD1 (6 bases). The CDR3 spans 15 residues. Trimming shortened V by 5 bases and J by 0 bases, and 13 bases separated the two germline ends. The germline gives CDR1 LGHNT, CDR2 FRNRAP. The CDR3 here is CASGADRLANYGYTF. The CDR3 DNA is TGTGCTAGTGGTGCCGACAGGTTAGCTAACTATGGCTACACCTTC. Full variable domain (remainder filled in from reference TRBV12-5 and TRBJ1-2): DARVTQTPRHKVTEMGQEVTMRCQPILGHNTVFWYRQTMMQGLELLAYFRNRAPLDDSGMPKDRFSAEMPDATLATLKIQPSEPRDSAVYFCASGADRLANYGYTFGSGTRLTVV.

This chain links TRBV19 with TRBJ1-3; 8 bases map to TRBD1. The CDR3 runs to 14 residues. V was clipped by 6 bases and J by 5 bases; unmatched bases: 6. The germline gives CDR1 LNHDA, CDR2 SQIVND (reference sequence). In DNA form, the CDR3 reads TGTGCCAGTAGAGCTGACAGGGGAAGAAACACCATATATTTT. This gives the protein CASRADRGRNTIYF.

This rearrangement joins TRBV6-1 to TRBJ2-7, with D perhaps given as TRBD1 or TRBD2 (5 bases each). In germline, CDR1 is MNHNS, CDR2 SASEGT. The CDR3 length is 15 residues. The V end was cut by 1 base, the J end by 0 bases, with 10 bases between. The CDR3 region is CASSEGWGTSYEQYF. CDR3 in DNA: TGTGCCAGCAGTGAAGGATGGGGGACCTCCTACGAGCAGTACTTC.

This clone was seen only once. This chain links TRBV6-5 with TRBJ2-1; a possible D gene is TRBD2 (5 bases). The CDR3 is 14 amino acids. CDR1 and CDR2 (germline): MNHEY, SVGAGI. The ends were cut back, 2 bases at V and 8 bases at J, with 13 bases in the middle. The CDR3 spells CASSYGVSEDEQFF. Written as DNA, the CDR3 is TGTGCCAGCAGTTACGGGGTCTCGGAGGATGAGCAGTTCTTC.

The chain employs TRBV6-5 and TRBJ2-7; D not certain. Per germline, CDR1 MNHEY and CDR2 SVGAGI. Between the trimmed V and J ends, which lost 6 bases and 2 bases, there was a span of 8 bases. The CDR3 extends over 12 amino acids. CDR3: CASSSPPYEQYF. CDR3 bases: TGTGCCAGCAGCAGCCCTCCCTACGAGCAGTACTTC.

The rearrangement uses TRBV3-1 (or the pseudogene TRBV3-2) and TRBJ2-7; possibly TRBD2 for D (7 bases). This CDR3 comprises 14 residues. Germline CDR1 and CDR2: LGHDT and YNNKEL (reference sequence). The V end was cut by 4 bases, the J end by 3 bases, with 13 bases between. The CDR3 loop is CASSPRGASYEQYF. DNA of the CDR3: TGTGCCAGCAGCCCCCGGGGGGCGAGCTACGAGCAGTACTTC.

V and J are TRBV5-1 and TRBJ2-1, with 7 positions matching TRBD2. CDR1 is SGHRS, CDR2 YFSETQ, per germline. J gave up 6 bases and V 0 bases, and 9 bases lay outside the gene matches. The CDR3 loop spans 16 amino acids. For the CDR3, the DNA is TGCGCCAGCAGCTTGGTTGATGGGGGGGTCCCCAATGAGCAGTTCTTC. Its translation is CASSLVDGGVPNEQFF.

This chain uses TRBV6-2 or TRBV6-3 with TRBJ1-2; 8 bases align to TRBD1. In germline, CDR1 is MNHEY, CDR2 SVGEGT. This CDR3 is 13 amino acids long. Trimming cost V 2 bases and J 8 bases; bases outside gene matches: 4. The CDR3 coding sequence is TGTGCCAGCAGTTACCAGGGGGCGCAAGGCTACACCTTC. This translates into CASSYQGAQGYTF.

The chain carries TRBV4-3 and TRBJ1-5; D not resolved. CDR3 length: 13 residues. Deletions cut 1 base from V and 5 bases from J, with 6 bases between. Germline V gene sequence: CDR1 LGHNA, CDR2 YSLEER. The CDR3 spells CASSQVLDQPQHF. The CDR3 nucleotides are TGCGCCAGCAGCCAAGTATTAGATCAGCCCCAGCATTTT.

For the CDR3, the DNA is TGCAGCGTTGTGCCAGCCGCCAGCTCCTACGAGCAGTACTTC. Protein product: CSVVPAASSYEQYF. V is TRBV29-1 and J is TRBJ2-7; no reliable D call. There are 14 residues in the CDR3. Trimming took 4 bases from V and 0 from J, leaving 13 bases between them. Germline V CDR1 and CDR2: SQVTM, ANQGSEA.